A few counts support the clone carrying this TCR beta chain. The sample comes from a study of cytomegalovirus exposure and HLA in healthy donors. Study as a whole: The roughly 120 validation repertoires, a later analysis reported, used the same platform as the roughly 700 repertoires from the first cohort.

Profiled with immunoSEQ multiplex PCR; TCRdb holds only in-frame clones, not every one. The sample has roughly 120,000 clones; roughly 86% are singletons. This TCR was recovered from a woman younger than 30 in good health and CMV-seronegative. Sequencing was carried out using PBMCs.

The CDR3 DNA is TGTGCCAGCTCACGTCCAGGGACAGTACAAGAGACCCAGTACTTC. Translating it yields CASSRPGTVQETQYF. The chain links TRBV18 to TRBJ2-5; 7 bases match TRBD1. The V gene's germline CDR1 is KGHSH and CDR2 LQKENI. There are 15 residues in the CDR3. V shed 4 bases, J shed 2 bases, and the junction held 7 bases outside the gene matches.